In this sample, the clone carrying this TCR beta chain turned up many times. TCRdb re-called the PCR reads through MiXCR, storing one row per CDR3 protein. The sample gives around 94,000 distinct CDR3 sequences, 35% of which show up once; roughly 10% is in the top ten. Naive CD8 libraries came from roughly 20,000 to 1,000,000 sorted cells with 10%, 30% or 50% RNA. The entry originates in a study of molecular identifiers for immune sequencing clone quantification. The ends were cut back, 1 base at V and 0 bases at J, with 2 bases in the middle. Germline CDR1 is SEHNR and CDR2 is FQNEAQ (reference sequence). The CDR3 contains 13 residues.

The receptor's source is a human donor in good health. Some libraries in this study had Jurkat cell RNA spiked in. The chain couples TRBV7-9 to TRBJ2-3; D is unresolved. The sequenced sample was naive CD8+ T cells from blood, with Jurkat cell RNA spiked in. Stated subset: FACS-sorted CD8+CD4-CCR7+CD45RA+ naive T cells. The CDR3 DNA follows: TGTGCCAGCAGCTTAGTCAGCACAGATACGCAGTATTTT. This encodes CASSLVSTDTQYF.